The clone carrying this T cell receptor (beta chain) was counted many times. The sample comes from a study of blood T cells in healthy people across ages. The V gene end was trimmed by 3 bases and the J gene end by 4 bases; junction bases not matched to a gene: 9. From germline, CDR1 is DFQATT and CDR2 SNEGSKA (reference sequence). CDR3 size: 15 residues. Next came a second PCR, run for about 7 to 12 cycles, which used a sample-barcoded 5' primer along with a J-beta primer mix. Every sample produced at least 3 million CDR3-containing paired-end reads. TCRdb analysed the 5' RACE reads with MiXCR anew, one entry per CDR3 protein. This sample has 590,000 or so distinct CDR3 sequences, with approximately 30% found just once.

Material: blood. The TCR comes from a woman aged 80 or over in good health. V gene TRBV20-1 combines with J gene TRBJ2-7, with 10 nucleotides matching TRBD2. The CDR3 DNA sequence: TGCAGTGCTAGCACTGAACTAGCGGGGCCGTACGAGCAGTACTTC. It specifies CSASTELAGPYEQYF.